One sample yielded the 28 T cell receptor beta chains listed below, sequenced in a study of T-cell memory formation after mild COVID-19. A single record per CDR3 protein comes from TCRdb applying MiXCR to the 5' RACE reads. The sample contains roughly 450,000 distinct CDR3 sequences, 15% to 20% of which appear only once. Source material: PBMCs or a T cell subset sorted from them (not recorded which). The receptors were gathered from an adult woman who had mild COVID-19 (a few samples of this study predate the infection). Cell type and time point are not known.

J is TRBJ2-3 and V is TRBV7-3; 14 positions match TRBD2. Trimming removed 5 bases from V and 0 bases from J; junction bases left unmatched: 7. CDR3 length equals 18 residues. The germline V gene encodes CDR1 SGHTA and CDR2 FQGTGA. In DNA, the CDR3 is TGTGCCAGCAGCAAAAGGGGACTAGCGGGGGTTAGCACAGATACGCAGTATTTT. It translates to CASSKRGLAGVSTDTQYF.

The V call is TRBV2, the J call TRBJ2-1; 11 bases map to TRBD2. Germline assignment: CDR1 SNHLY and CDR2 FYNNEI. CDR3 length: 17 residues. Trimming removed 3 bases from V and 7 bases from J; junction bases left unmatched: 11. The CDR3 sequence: CASSDLASGGSGNEQFF. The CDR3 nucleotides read TGTGCCAGCAGTGACCTGGCTAGCGGGGGGTCTGGGAATGAGCAGTTCTTC.

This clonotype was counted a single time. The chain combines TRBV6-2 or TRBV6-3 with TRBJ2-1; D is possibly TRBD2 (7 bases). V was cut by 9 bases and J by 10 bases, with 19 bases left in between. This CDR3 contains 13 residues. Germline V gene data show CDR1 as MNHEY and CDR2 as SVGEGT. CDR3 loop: CASFGGLTREQFF. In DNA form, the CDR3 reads TGTGCCAGTTTCGGGGGGCTAACCCGGGAGCAGTTCTTC.

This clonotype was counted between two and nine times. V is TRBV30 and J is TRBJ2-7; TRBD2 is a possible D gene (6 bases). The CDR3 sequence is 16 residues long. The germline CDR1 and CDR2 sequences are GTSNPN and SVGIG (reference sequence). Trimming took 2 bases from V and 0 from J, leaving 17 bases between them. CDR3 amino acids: CAWSPLGGSSSYEQYF. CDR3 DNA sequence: TGTGCCTGGAGTCCCCTGGGAGGTTCGAGCTCCTACGAGCAGTACTTC.

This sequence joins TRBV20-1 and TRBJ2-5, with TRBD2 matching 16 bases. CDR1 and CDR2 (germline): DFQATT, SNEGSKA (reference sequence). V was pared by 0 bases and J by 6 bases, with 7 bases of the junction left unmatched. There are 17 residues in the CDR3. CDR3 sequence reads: CSARDPGLAGGRKTQYF. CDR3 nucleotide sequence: TGCAGTGCTAGAGATCCGGGACTAGCGGGGGGGCGGAAGACCCAGTACTTC.

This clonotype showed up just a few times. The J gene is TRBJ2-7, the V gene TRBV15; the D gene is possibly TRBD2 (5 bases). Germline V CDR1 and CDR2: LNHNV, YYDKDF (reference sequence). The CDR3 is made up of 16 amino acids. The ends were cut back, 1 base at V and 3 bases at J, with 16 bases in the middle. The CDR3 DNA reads TGTGCCACCAGCAGAGTAAGAGTGGGAGTTGACTACGAGCAGTACTTC. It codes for CATSRVRVGVDYEQYF.

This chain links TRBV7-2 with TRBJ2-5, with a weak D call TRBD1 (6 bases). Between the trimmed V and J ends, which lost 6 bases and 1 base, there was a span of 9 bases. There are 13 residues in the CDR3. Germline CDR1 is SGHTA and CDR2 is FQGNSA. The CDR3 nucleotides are TGTGCCAGCAGTTACAGGGTCCAAGAGACCCAGTACTTC. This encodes CASSYRVQETQYF.

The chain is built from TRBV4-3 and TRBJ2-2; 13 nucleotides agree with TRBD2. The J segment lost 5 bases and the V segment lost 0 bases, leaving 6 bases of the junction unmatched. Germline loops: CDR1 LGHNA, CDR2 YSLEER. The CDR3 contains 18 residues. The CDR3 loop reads CASSQDPTTSGGTGELFF. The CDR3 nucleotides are TGCGCCAGCAGCCAAGATCCTACGACTAGCGGGGGGACCGGGGAGCTGTTTTTT.

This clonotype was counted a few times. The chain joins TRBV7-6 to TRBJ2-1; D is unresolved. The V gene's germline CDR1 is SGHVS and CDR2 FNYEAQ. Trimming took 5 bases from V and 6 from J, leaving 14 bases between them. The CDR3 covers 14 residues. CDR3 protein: CASSPLPGPNEQFF. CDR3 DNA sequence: TGTGCCAGCAGCCCACTCCCCGGACCCAATGAGCAGTTCTTC.

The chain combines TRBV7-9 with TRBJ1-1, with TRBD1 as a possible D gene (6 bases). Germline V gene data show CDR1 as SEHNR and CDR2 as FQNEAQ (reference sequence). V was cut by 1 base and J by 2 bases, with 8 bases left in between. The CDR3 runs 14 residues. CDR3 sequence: CASSLDRDNTEAFF. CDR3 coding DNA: TGTGCCAGCAGCTTAGACAGGGACAACACTGAAGCTTTCTTT.

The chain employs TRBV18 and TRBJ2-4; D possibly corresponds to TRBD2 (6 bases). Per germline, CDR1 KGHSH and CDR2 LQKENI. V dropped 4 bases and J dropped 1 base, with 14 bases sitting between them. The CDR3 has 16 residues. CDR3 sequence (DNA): TGTGCCAGCTCACTATACGACCGGGAGGCCAAAAACATTCAGTACTTC. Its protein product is CASSLYDREAKNIQYF.

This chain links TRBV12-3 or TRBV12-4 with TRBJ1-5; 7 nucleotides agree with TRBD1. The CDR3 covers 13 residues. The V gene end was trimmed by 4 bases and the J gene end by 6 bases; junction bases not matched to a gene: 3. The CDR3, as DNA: TGTGCCAGCAGTTCGACAGGGTCTCAGCCCCAGCATTTT. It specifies CASSSTGSQPQHF.

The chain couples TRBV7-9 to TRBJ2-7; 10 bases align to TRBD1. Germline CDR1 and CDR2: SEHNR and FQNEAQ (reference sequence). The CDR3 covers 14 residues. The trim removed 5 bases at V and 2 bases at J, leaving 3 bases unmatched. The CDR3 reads CASSTGQGAYEQYF. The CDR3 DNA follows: TGTGCCAGCAGCACCGGACAGGGGGCCTACGAGCAGTACTTC.

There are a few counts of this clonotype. This CDR3 reads CASSSLADPTETQYF. CDR3 nucleotide sequence: TGCGCCAGCAGCTCGCTAGCGGACCCCACGGAGACCCAGTACTTC. This chain links TRBV5-1 with TRBJ2-5; 7 nucleotides match TRBD2. The V and J ends lost 3 bases and 5 bases, in that order; junction bases with no gene match: 10. Germline V gene data show CDR1 as SGHRS and CDR2 as YFSETQ. The CDR3 loop spans 15 amino acids.

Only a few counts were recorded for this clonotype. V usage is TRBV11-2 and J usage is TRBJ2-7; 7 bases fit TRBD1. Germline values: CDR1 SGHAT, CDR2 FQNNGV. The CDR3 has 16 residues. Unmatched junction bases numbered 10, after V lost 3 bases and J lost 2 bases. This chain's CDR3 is CASSFSVGTAAYEQYF. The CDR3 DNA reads TGTGCCAGCAGCTTTTCGGTTGGGACAGCCGCCTACGAGCAGTACTTC.

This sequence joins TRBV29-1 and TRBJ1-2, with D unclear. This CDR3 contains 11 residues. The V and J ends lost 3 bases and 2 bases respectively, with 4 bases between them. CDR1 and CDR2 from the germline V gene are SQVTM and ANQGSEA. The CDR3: CSVEWNYGYTF. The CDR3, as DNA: TGCAGCGTTGAGTGGAACTATGGCTACACCTTC.

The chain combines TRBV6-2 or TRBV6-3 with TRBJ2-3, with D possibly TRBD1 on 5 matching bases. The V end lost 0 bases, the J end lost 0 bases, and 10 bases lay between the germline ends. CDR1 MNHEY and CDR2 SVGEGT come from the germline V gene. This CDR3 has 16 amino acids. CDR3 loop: CASSYSSRESTDTQYF. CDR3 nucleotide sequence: TGTGCCAGCAGTTACTCGAGCAGGGAAAGCACAGATACGCAGTATTTT.

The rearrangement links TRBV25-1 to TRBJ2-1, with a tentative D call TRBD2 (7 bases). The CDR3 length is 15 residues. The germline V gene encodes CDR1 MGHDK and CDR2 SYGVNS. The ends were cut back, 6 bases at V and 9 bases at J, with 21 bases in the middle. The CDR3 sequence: CASRGGAGVRTEQFF. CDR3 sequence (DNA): TGTGCCAGCAGGGGAGGGGCAGGGGTTCGGACTGAGCAGTTCTTC.

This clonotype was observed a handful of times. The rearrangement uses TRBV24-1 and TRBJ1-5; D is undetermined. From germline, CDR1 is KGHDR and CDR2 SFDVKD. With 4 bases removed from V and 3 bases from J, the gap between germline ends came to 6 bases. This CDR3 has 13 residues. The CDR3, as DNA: TGTGCCACCAGTGACGGGTCCAATCAGCCCCAGCATTTT. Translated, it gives CATSDGSNQPQHF.

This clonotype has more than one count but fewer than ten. The CDR3 bases are TGTGCCAGCAGTTTGCCATCGACAGGGTTTGAAAAACTGTTTTTT. It encodes CASSLPSTGFEKLFF. This sequence joins TRBV5-5 and TRBJ1-4; 7 positions agree with TRBD1. The CDR3 is 15 amino acids. The germline V gene has CDR1 SGHKS and CDR2 YYEKEE (reference sequence). V shed 5 bases, J shed 7 bases, and the junction held 11 bases outside the gene matches.

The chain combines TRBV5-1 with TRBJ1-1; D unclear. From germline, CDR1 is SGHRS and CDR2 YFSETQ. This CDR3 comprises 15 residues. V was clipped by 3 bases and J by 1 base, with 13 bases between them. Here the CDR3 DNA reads TGCGCCAGCAGCTGGAAGCCGACTCGGAACACTGAAGCTTTCTTT. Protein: CASSWKPTRNTEAFF.

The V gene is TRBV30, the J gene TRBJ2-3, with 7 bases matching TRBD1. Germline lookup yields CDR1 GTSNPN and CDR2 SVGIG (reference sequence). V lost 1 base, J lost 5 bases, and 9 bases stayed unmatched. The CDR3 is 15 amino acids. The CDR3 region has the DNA TGTGCCTGGAGTGGTGTGACAGGGTCCCGAGATACGCAGTATTTT. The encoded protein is CAWSGVTGSRDTQYF.

CDR3 DNA sequence: TGTGCCAGCAGCGCCGGACTAGCGGTGGATTCCTACGAGCAGTACTTC. Its protein product is CASSAGLAVDSYEQYF. This rearrangement joins TRBV9 to TRBJ2-7, with 10 bases identical to TRBD2. CDR1 and CDR2 from the germline V gene are SGDLS and YYNGEE. This CDR3 has 16 amino acids. The J segment lost 1 base and the V segment lost 3 bases, leaving 7 bases of the junction unmatched.

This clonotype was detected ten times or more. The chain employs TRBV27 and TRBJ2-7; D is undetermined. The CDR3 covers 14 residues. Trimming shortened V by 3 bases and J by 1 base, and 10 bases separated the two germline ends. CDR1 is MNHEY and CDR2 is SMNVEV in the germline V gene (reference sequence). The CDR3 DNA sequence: TGTGCCAGCAGTTTTTCGACGGATTCCTACGAGCAGTACTTC. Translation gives CASSFSTDSYEQYF.

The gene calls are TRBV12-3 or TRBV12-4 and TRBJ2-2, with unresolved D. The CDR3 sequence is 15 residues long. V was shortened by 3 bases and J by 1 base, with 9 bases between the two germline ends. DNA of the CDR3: TGTGCCAGCAGTTTCGGGCAGAAGAACACCGGGGAGCTGTTTTTT. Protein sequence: CASSFGQKNTGELFF.

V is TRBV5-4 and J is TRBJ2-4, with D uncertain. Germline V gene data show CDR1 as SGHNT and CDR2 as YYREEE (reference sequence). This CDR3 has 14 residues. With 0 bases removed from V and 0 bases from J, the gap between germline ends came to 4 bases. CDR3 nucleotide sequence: TGTGCCAGCAGCTTGGAGATAGCCAAAAACATTCAGTACTTC. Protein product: CASSLEIAKNIQYF.

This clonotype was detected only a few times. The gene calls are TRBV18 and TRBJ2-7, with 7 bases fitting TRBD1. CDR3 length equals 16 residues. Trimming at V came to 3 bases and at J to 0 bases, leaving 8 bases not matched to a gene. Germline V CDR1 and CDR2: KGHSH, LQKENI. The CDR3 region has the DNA TGTGCCAGCTCACCCGGGGCCGGGACAGCCTCCTACGAGCAGTACTTC. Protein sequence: CASSPGAGTASYEQYF. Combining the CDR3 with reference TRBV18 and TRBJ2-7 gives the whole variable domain NAGVMQNPRHLVRRRGQEARLRCSPMKGHSHVYWYRQLPEEGLKFMVYLQKENIIDESGMPKERFSAEFPKEGPSILRIQQVVRGDSAAYFCASSPGAGTASYEQYFGPGTRLTVT.

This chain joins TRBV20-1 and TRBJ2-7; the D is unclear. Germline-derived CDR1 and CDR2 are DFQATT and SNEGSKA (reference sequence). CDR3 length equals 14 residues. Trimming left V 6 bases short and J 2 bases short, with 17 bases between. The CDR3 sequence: CSAVRAEPPYEQYF. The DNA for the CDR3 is TGCAGTGCCGTAAGGGCGGAGCCCCCCTACGAGCAGTACTTC.